The rows below give T cell receptor beta chains drawn from one sample of a study of beta chain features in type 1 diabetes. Profiled with immunoSEQ multiplex PCR; TCRdb holds only in-frame clones, not every one. The sample holds 160,000 or so clones; about 10% are singletons and the top ten take about 0.75%. The specimen was central memory CD4+ T cells from blood. The receptors shown here come from a woman aged 25 to 39 with type 1 diabetes. The CDR3 runs from the conserved cysteine through the conserved F or W. The D gene is left open where the match is weak. Size is stated for part of the rows, as once, few or many counts, or as a class when the clone is expanded.

J gene	clone size	V gene	D gene	CDR3 protein	CDR3 DNA
TRBJ2-3	few	TRBV27	TRBD2	CASSWESGRPNTDTQYF	TGTGCCAGCAGTTGGGAGAGCGGGAGGCCGAACACAGATACGCAGTATTTT
TRBJ2-6	many	TRBV7-3	NA	CASSSQISGANVLTF	TGTGCCAGCAGCTCGCAGATCTCTGGGGCCAACGTCCTGACTTTC
TRBJ2-7	NA	TRBV27	NA	CASSLSGSSYEQYF	TGTGCCAGCAGTTTATCTGGGAGCTCCTACGAGCAGTACTTC
TRBJ2-1	NA	TRBV11-2	NA	CASSQVDEQFF	TGTGCCAGCAGCCAGGTCGATGAGCAGTTCTTC
TRBJ1-2	NA	TRBV6-1	NA	CASNPPREDYGYTF	TGTGCCAGCAACCCACCCAGGGAGGACTATGGCTACACCTTC
TRBJ2-5	NA	TRBV28	TRBD1	CASSRQGGTQYF	TGTGCCAGCAGTCGACAGGGGGGGACCCAGTACTTC
TRBJ1-1	many	TRBV30	TRBD1	CACRRADREHTEAFF	TGTGCCTGCCGCCGGGCGGACAGGGAACACACTGAAGCTTTCTTT
TRBJ1-1	NA	TRBV6-5	NA	CASSAKPQGTEAFF	TGTGCCAGCAGCGCGAAACCCCAGGGGACTGAAGCTTTCTTT
TRBJ1-2	few	TRBV9	NA	CASSPHEVGGYTF	TGTGCCAGCAGCCCCCACGAGGTCGGGGGCTACACCTTC
TRBJ2-7	NA	TRBV7-9	NA	CASSNTHYEQYF	TGTGCCAGCAGCAACACCCACTACGAGCAGTACTTC
TRBJ1-2	NA	TRBV27	NA	CASSSGMLGYTF	TGTGCCAGCAGTTCAGGGATGCTTGGCTACACCTTC
TRBJ2-5	few	TRBV9	NA	CASSVGAGVAETQYF	TGTGCCAGCAGCGTAGGCGCAGGGGTGGCAGAGACCCAGTACTTC
TRBJ2-5	NA	TRBV5-1	NA	CASSLVGGDTETQYF	TGCGCCAGCAGCTTGGTCGGGGGAGATACGGAGACCCAGTACTTC
TRBJ1-2	few	TRBV5-1	NA	CASSLFAPEDYGYTF	TGCGCCAGCAGCTTGTTTGCCCCAGAGGACTATGGCTACACCTTC
TRBJ2-7	NA	TRBV2	TRBD1	CASRDRAGYEQYF	TGTGCCAGCAGGGACAGGGCGGGCTACGAGCAGTACTTC
TRBJ2-7	NA	TRBV5-1	NA	CASSLGTAVRGGYEQYF	TGCGCCAGCAGCTTGGGTACAGCGGTGAGGGGGGGTTACGAGCAGTACTTC
TRBJ1-2	few	TRBV12-5	NA	CASAHPGYGYTF	TGTGCTAGTGCCCACCCGGGCTATGGCTACACCTTC
TRBJ2-7	few	TRBV28	TRBD2	CASSPTSWSSYEQYF	TGTGCCAGCAGCCCGACTAGCTGGAGCTCCTACGAGCAGTACTTC
TRBJ2-6	NA	TRBV7-2	NA	CASSRALQGSGANVLTF	TGTGCCAGCAGCCGCGCCCTACAGGGCTCCGGGGCCAACGTCCTGACTTTC
TRBJ1-5	NA	TRBV7-6	NA	CASSPKAGLVEPQHF	TGTGCCAGCAGCCCGAAGGCAGGATTAGTGGAGCCCCAGCATTTT
TRBJ1-4	few	TRBV29-1	NA	CSAREWGGNEKLFF	TGCAGCGCCAGGGAGTGGGGGGGGAATGAAAAACTGTTTTTT
TRBJ2-7	NA	TRBV10-3	TRBD2	CAISDPSAGEYEQYF	TGTGCCATCAGTGACCCCTCAGCGGGAGAATACGAGCAGTACTTC
TRBJ1-4	NA	TRBV5-1	TRBD1	CASSLTGQGNEKLFF	TGCGCCAGCAGCTTGACCGGACAGGGGAATGAAAAACTGTTTTTT
TRBJ2-6	NA	TRBV29-1	NA	CSVSGFLSGANVLTF	TGCAGCGTATCAGGTTTCTTGTCTGGGGCCAACGTCCTGACTTTC
TRBJ2-2	NA	TRBV7-9	NA	CASSFYFFGRDTGELFF	TGTGCCAGCAGCTTTTACTTCTTCGGTCGAGATACCGGGGAGCTGTTTTTT